This T cell receptor beta chain came from a study of blood T cell repertoires in COVID-19. Clones were read by immunoSEQ multiplex PCR, and TCRdb kept only the in-frame ones, dropping some. The sample holds 130,000 to 150,000 clones, around 80% seen once. The CDR3 is 17 residues long. CDR1 SQVTM and CDR2 ANQGSEA come from the germline V gene. V was trimmed by 7 bases and J by 0 bases, leaving 22 bases between them. The TCR originated in a human donor with acute or convalescent COVID-19. The donor label of this sample is uncertain. The chain has TRBV29-1 and TRBJ1-3, with no clear D. Sequenced material: peripheral blood. CDR3 region: CSAERGWHSPSGNTIYF. The CDR3 DNA is TGCAGCGCCGAACGAGGTTGGCATTCCCCCTCTGGAAACACCATATATTTT.